Listed here is a single TCR beta chain. This clonotype is termed medium-sized (0.01 to 0.1%). The specificity of this receptor is unknown. The input lacks base qualities; no much larger clone sits a single base away. The record originates from a study of vaccination and CD4 T cells after COVID-19 (dated by TCRdb to between 2021 and 2024). With regard to the full study: Every convalescent patient had a positive nasal swab PCR test for SARS-CoV-2, with mild disease in roughly nine patients and severe disease in one. Post-COVID blood samples were collected from convalescent patients a median of approximately 93 days after diagnosis, with a range of roughly 35 to 170 days. In control cultures, a CEFX viral epitope pool was used as positive control, an HIV-1 Nef peptide pool was used as negative control, or no peptide was added. The spike-specific CD4+ TCR repertoire was compared before and after mRNA vaccination in approximately ten COVID-19 convalescent patients and a few infection-naive healthy vaccine recipients. Two doses of either the Pfizer-BioNTech BNT162b2 vaccine (n=8) or the Moderna mRNA-1273 vaccine (n=2) were administered to participants. The convalescent cohort included six males and four females, with two Hispanic individuals, seven Caucasians, two Asians and one multiracial person. Culture stimuli were overlapping spike peptide pools from SARS-CoV-2 and from the common cold coronaviruses HCoV-NL63, HCoV-OC43 and HCoV-229E. Post-vaccine blood samples were obtained a median of approximately 74 days after the second vaccine dose, with a range of roughly 13 to 250 days. Study-wide findings and limitations: Among convalescent patients, a median roughly 84% of the SARS-CoV-2-reactive clones seen after vaccination appeared only after vaccination, which suggests priming specific to the vaccine. In convalescent patients, nearly all vaccine-specific clones (304 of 307) were found to be mono-reactive for SARS-CoV-2 spike rather than cross-reactive with common cold coronaviruses. The study included relatively few convalescent patients and did not analyze early timepoints after natural infection. The median number of SARS-CoV-2-reactive clonotypes rose from under 25 after infection to around 40 after vaccination, but the change was not significant.

Per the germline V gene (reference sequence), DFQATT is the CDR1 and SNEGSKA is the CDR2. The CDR3, from cysteine to phenylalanine, totals 14 residues. Of all the DNA, just the CDR3 is kept, 42 bases in frame from base 1. For this chain, trimming is 5 bases at the V end and 7 bases at the J end, and the number of junction bases without a gene match is 9. Library preparation was by PCR. TCR sequencing of DNA from cultured CD4+ T cells used the Oncomine TCR Beta short-read assay at the Johns Hopkins FTIC core. The QIAamp micro DNA kit was used to extract genomic DNA from the cultured CD4+ T cells. The Oncomine TCR Beta libraries from cultured CD4+ T cells were pooled using unique dual indexes and then sequenced on an Illumina iSeq 100. The original methods were these. Non-productive sequences were removed, and CDR3s that did not start with C, did not end with F or W, or were shorter than 7 amino acids were discarded. Antigen-specific clonotypes were identified using the MANAFEST web application through comparison of peptide-stimulated wells with reference and other culture wells. For a clone to be called positive, the clone needed an FDR below 0.05, an odds ratio above 5, and a productive frequency above 0.1% in at least two of three replicate wells. A clonotype was classed as cross-reactive if the clonotype showed significant expansion both in SARS-CoV-2 spike wells and in at least one common cold coronavirus spike condition. Using R version 3.6.1, CDR3 homology was evaluated through Levenshtein distances (stringdist) along with unrooted phylogenetic trees (ape). In TCRdb, the public reads were trimmed at Q25 with fastp and aligned with MiXCR, with productive beta chains retained. For every CDR3 protein sequence, its rows merge into one entry that carries the most common genes and DNA. TCRdb's processing, not the study's, gives the V and J calls here. This sample lists fewer than 20,000 distinct CDR3 sequences; 72% were detected once. The ten biggest clones cover roughly 18% of the sample.

Read against the paper, the sample's treatment or condition label means: approximately 9-day PBMC culture with coronavirus spike peptide pools or control peptides (ViraFEST assay). The ViraFEST assay was used in the study, in which antigen-specific T cells were expanded with peptide pools and expanded clonotypes were subsequently identified by TCR sequencing. The convalescent patients' positive SARS-CoV-2 PCR tests fell between March and December 2020, which was before the Alpha, Beta and Delta variants emerged in the United States. Each well held 1.5 million to 2.5 million PBMCs cultured with around 10 ug/ml peptide pools in IMDM containing around 5% human AB serum and 9.5 to 10 IU/ml IL-2. On days 3 and 7, half of the culture medium was replaced with fresh IL-2-containing medium. After 10 to 11 days of culture, CD4+ T cells were isolated by negative selection with the EasySep CD4+ T cell isolation kit. Ficoll-Paque Plus gradient centrifugation was used to isolate PBMCs from whole blood, and the isolated PBMCs were then either used fresh or cryopreserved at -140C. Triplicate wells were generally used for each culture condition.

The specimen sequenced was CD4+ T cells from blood, cultured in vitro. The chain links TRBV20-1 with TRBJ2-2; TRBD2 aligns with 8 central bases. The TCR comes from a human donor who had recovered from COVID-19. The CDR3 region has the sequence CSAQREKSGGELFF. Here is the DNA: TGCAGTGCTCAGCGGGAGAAGTCTGGCGGGGAGCTGTTTTTT.